The 25 T cell receptor beta chains given below trace back to one sample, sequenced in a study of blood T cell repertoires in COVID-19. Sequencing used immunoSEQ multiplex PCR; TCRdb keeps in-frame clones, though not all of them. The sample contains 250,000 or so clones, around 90% of which appear only once. What was sequenced was peripheral blood. The receptors shown here come from a man between 25 and 39 years old with COVID-19, enrolled during active disease.

This clone is a singleton in its sample. The chain links TRBV9 to TRBJ1-2, with D possibly TRBD1 on 6 matching bases. There are 16 residues in the CDR3. The germline V gene encodes CDR1 SGDLS and CDR2 YYNGEE. V lost 4 bases and J 5 bases, leaving 21 bases between the germline ends. The CDR3, as DNA: TGTGCCAGCAGCCCTCGTTGGCAGGGGCTCGGTTATGGCTACACCTTC. Amino acid sequence: CASSPRWQGLGYGYTF.

The V call is TRBV28, the J call TRBJ2-7; 11 bases line up with TRBD1. CDR3 length: 15 amino acids. Germline V gives CDR1 MDHEN, CDR2 SYDVKM. V shed 5 bases, J shed 3 bases, and the junction held 6 bases outside the gene matches. DNA for the CDR3: TGTGCCAGCAGTCCGGGACAGGGGGGGGACTACGAGCAGTACTTC. Residues: CASSPGQGGDYEQYF.

The table lists this clone with many counts. The chain couples TRBV6-4 to TRBJ2-2, with TRBD2 matching over 8 bases. V was clipped by 2 bases and J by 4 bases; unmatched bases: 0. The CDR3 runs to 14 residues. The germline V gene encodes CDR1 MRHNA and CDR2 SNTAGT. This CDR3 reads CASSDGTSTGELFF. The DNA for the CDR3 is TGTGCCAGCAGTGACGGGACTAGCACCGGGGAGCTGTTTTTT.

The gene calls are TRBV6-2 or TRBV6-3 and TRBJ2-1, with D unresolved. The V end was cut by 2 bases, the J end by 4 bases, with 6 bases between. CDR3 size: 13 residues. Germline V CDR1 and CDR2: MNHEY, SVGEGT. This CDR3 reads CASSYRVYNEQFF. CDR3 DNA: TGTGCCAGCAGTTACCGGGTTTACAATGAGCAGTTCTTC.

This clone was recorded once. V usage is TRBV27 and J usage is TRBJ1-3, with D possibly being TRBD1 (6 bases). Germline V lookup: CDR1 MNHEY, CDR2 SMNVEV (reference sequence). The CDR3 consists of 15 residues. Trimming shortened V by 2 bases and J by 2 bases, and 10 bases separated the two germline ends. For the CDR3, the DNA is TGTGCCAGCAGTTTAACAGGGTACGCTGGAAACACCATATATTTT. This translates into CASSLTGYAGNTIYF.

This chain uses TRBV29-1 with TRBJ2-7; 9 bases line up with TRBD1. The CDR3 extends over 12 amino acids. The ends lost 6 bases at V and 6 bases at J; junction bases unmatched: 6. The germline gives CDR1 SQVTM, CDR2 ANQGSEA. CDR3 amino acids: CSVTDRGAEQYF. The CDR3, as DNA: TGCAGCGTCACTGACAGGGGGGCCGAGCAGTACTTC.

This rearrangement joins TRBV19 to TRBJ1-2, with D possibly TRBD1 on 5 matching bases. Trimming removed 6 bases at V and 5 bases at J, with 13 bases between. The germline CDR1 and CDR2 sequences are LNHDA and SQIVND (reference sequence). The CDR3 length is 13 residues. DNA for the CDR3: TGTGCCAGTAGGTTAGGGGAATGGTATGGCTACACCTTC. It codes for CASRLGEWYGYTF.

This sequence joins TRBV6-5 and TRBJ1-1, with TRBD1 matching 8 bases. Germline CDR1 reads MNHEY; CDR2 reads SVGAGI. This CDR3 contains 15 residues. V dropped 3 bases and J dropped 4; count of bases not matched to a gene: 7. CDR3 amino acids: CASSYQGALSTEAFF. CDR3 in DNA: TGTGCCAGCAGTTATCAGGGGGCGCTTAGCACTGAAGCTTTCTTT.

This clone was observed once. The V gene is TRBV4-3, the J gene TRBJ2-1; 12 positions match TRBD2. The CDR3 loop spans 16 amino acids. V was pared by 4 bases and J by 7 bases, with 8 bases of the junction left unmatched. The germline V gene encodes CDR1 LGHNA and CDR2 YSLEER. The chain's CDR3 is CASSLSSSGRGNEQFF. The CDR3 DNA is TGCGCCAGCAGCCTTTCCTCTAGCGGGAGGGGGAATGAGCAGTTCTTC.

This clone was found once. The CDR3 spells CASSSQPGQGYSGYGYTF. The CDR3 bases are TGTGCCAGCAGCTCACAACCGGGACAGGGATATAGTGGCTATGGCTACACCTTC. This rearrangement joins TRBV7-3 to TRBJ1-2; TRBD1 aligns across 9 bases. CDR3 length: 18 amino acids. Germline V gene lookup returns CDR1 SGHTA and CDR2 FQGTGA. V lost 4 bases and J lost 4; bases outside the gene matches: 16.

The V gene is TRBV27, the J gene TRBJ2-2; 9 bases match TRBD1. Germline-derived CDR1 and CDR2 are MNHEY and SMNVEV (reference sequence). CDR3 length: 16 amino acids. V gave up 4 bases and J gave up 4 bases; unmatched junction bases: 7. The CDR3 DNA sequence: TGTGCCAGCAGTTCTCACAGGGGGCGCGGCACCGGGGAGCTGTTTTTT. Encoded protein: CASSSHRGRGTGELFF.

V gene TRBV7-9 combines with J gene TRBJ1-2; TRBD1 might be the D (6 bases). This CDR3 spans 15 amino acids. Germline CDR1 is SEHNR and CDR2 is FQNEAQ (reference sequence). The ends were cut back, 5 bases at V and 7 bases at J, with 20 bases in the middle. CDR3 protein: CASSVPTGSDFGYTF. CDR3 in DNA: TGTGCCAGCAGCGTTCCAACAGGGTCTGATTTTGGCTACACCTTC.

The rearrangement joins TRBV2 to TRBJ2-1, with 7 bases identical to TRBD2. Germline V gives CDR1 SNHLY, CDR2 FYNNEI. V trimming: 5 bases; J trimming: 5 bases; junction bases outside the gene matches: 6. This CDR3 has 14 amino acids. CDR3 region: CASSNLAEHNEQFF. The CDR3 DNA sequence: TGTGCCAGCAGTAACCTAGCGGAACACAATGAGCAGTTCTTC.

The genes are TRBV6-2 or TRBV6-3 and TRBJ1-4; possible D gene TRBD1, 6 bases. Trimming cost V 6 bases and J 7 bases, with 12 bases left between them. Germline V gene data show CDR1 as MNHEY and CDR2 as SVGEGT. The CDR3 runs 13 residues. CDR3 DNA sequence: TGTGCCAGCAGCCCGGGACAATTTGAAAAACTGTTTTTT. This sequence encodes CASSPGQFEKLFF.

The genes are TRBV11-2 and TRBJ1-2, with D perhaps TRBD1 (6 bases). The V and J ends lost 2 bases and 4 bases respectively, with 20 bases between them. There are 17 residues in the CDR3. Germline CDR1 and CDR2: SGHAT and FQNNGV. The CDR3 DNA follows: TGTGCCAGCAGCTTACGGGAGGGGGGCCCTGGCCGCTATGGCTACACCTTC. This codes for CASSLREGGPGRYGYTF.

The rearrangement uses TRBV9 and TRBJ2-1; a weak D match, TRBD1 (6 bases). V was pared by 3 bases and J by 0 bases, with 10 bases between. This CDR3 is 15 amino acids long. Looked up from germline, CDR1 is SGDLS and CDR2 is YYNGEE. CDR3 sequence reads: CASSAGQISYNEQFF. In DNA form, the CDR3 reads TGTGCCAGCAGCGCGGGACAAATCTCCTACAATGAGCAGTTCTTC.

This rearrangement joins TRBV29-1 to TRBJ2-5, with TRBD1 as a possible D gene (5 bases). The germline CDR1 and CDR2 sequences are SQVTM and ANQGSEA. The CDR3 consists of 11 residues. Trimming left V 4 bases short and J 4 bases short, with 7 bases between. CDR3 bases: TGCAGCGTTGGGACACTAGAGACCCAGTACTTC. Its protein product is CSVGTLETQYF.

V is TRBV5-1 and J is TRBJ2-7; 12 bases are a match to TRBD1. V lost 3 bases and J lost 3; bases outside the gene matches: 4. The CDR3 spans 15 residues. Looked up from germline, CDR1 is SGHRS and CDR2 is YFSETQ. The DNA for the CDR3 is TGCGCCAGCAGCTCGGGACAGGGGGCAGGCTACGAGCAGTACTTC. Protein product: CASSSGQGAGYEQYF.

The chain carries TRBV5-4 and TRBJ2-1; D unresolved. CDR1 and CDR2 from the germline V gene are SGHNT and YYREEE (reference sequence). The CDR3 runs 11 residues. Trimming pared 5 bases from V and 8 bases from J, leaving 8 bases between. CDR3 loop: CASSSTYEQFF. The CDR3 DNA reads as TGTGCCAGCAGTTCAACTTATGAGCAGTTCTTC.

The CDR3 loop reads CASSPGQGTDEQFF. The CDR3 DNA is TGCGCCAGCAGCCCTGGACAGGGGACCGATGAGCAGTTCTTC. The V gene is TRBV5-1, the J gene TRBJ2-1, with 9 positions matching TRBD1. The J segment lost 8 bases and the V segment lost 4 bases, leaving 7 bases of the junction unmatched. CDR3 length: 14 amino acids. Germline CDR1 and CDR2: SGHRS and YFSETQ.

The chain has TRBV3-1 (or the pseudogene TRBV3-2) and TRBJ2-7, with 8 bases identical to TRBD1. V trimming: 4 bases; J trimming: 3 bases; junction bases outside the gene matches: 2. Germline CDR1 reads LGHDT; CDR2 reads YNNKEL (reference sequence). CDR3 size: 13 residues. The CDR3 bases are TGTGCCAGCAGCCGGACAGGGAACTACGAGCAGTACTTC. The encoded protein is CASSRTGNYEQYF.

V and J are TRBV19 and TRBJ1-4; TRBD1 agrees at 8 bases. Unmatched junction bases numbered 6, after V lost 5 bases and J lost 7 bases. CDR3 length: 14 amino acids. Germline CDR1 reads LNHDA; CDR2 reads SQIVND (reference sequence). The CDR3 sequence is CASSLQGVAEKLFF. The CDR3 bases are TGTGCCAGTAGTCTACAGGGGGTAGCTGAAAAACTGTTTTTT.

The CDR3 sequence: CASSYDISGGTYNEQFF. The CDR3 DNA reads TGTGCCAGCAGCTACGACATAAGCGGGGGGACCTACAATGAGCAGTTCTTC. The chain combines TRBV5-6 with TRBJ2-1; TRBD2 matches at 9 bases. The CDR3 covers 17 residues. Germline loops: CDR1 SGHDT, CDR2 YYEEEE. J gave up 2 bases and V 3 bases, and 9 bases lay outside the gene matches.

This clone was counted once. CDR3 sequence: CATSDSRSDRARNYGYTF. The CDR3 DNA follows: TGTGCCACCAGTGATTCTCGGTCGGACAGGGCAAGGAACTATGGCTACACCTTC. The chain carries TRBV24-1 and TRBJ1-2; TRBD1 matches 8 bases. Germline CDR1 and CDR2: KGHDR and SFDVKD. CDR3 length equals 18 residues. V gave up 2 bases and J gave up 2 bases; unmatched junction bases: 12.

This chain joins TRBV24-1 and TRBJ2-1; a weak D match, TRBD2 (7 bases). CDR3 length: 15 amino acids. The V gene lost 7 bases and the J gene lost 0 bases, with 12 bases spanning the gap. Germline loops: CDR1 KGHDR, CDR2 SFDVKD. As DNA, the CDR3 is TGTGCCACCAGGGGGGGGCCTAACTCCTACAATGAGCAGTTCTTC. Translating gives CATRGGPNSYNEQFF.